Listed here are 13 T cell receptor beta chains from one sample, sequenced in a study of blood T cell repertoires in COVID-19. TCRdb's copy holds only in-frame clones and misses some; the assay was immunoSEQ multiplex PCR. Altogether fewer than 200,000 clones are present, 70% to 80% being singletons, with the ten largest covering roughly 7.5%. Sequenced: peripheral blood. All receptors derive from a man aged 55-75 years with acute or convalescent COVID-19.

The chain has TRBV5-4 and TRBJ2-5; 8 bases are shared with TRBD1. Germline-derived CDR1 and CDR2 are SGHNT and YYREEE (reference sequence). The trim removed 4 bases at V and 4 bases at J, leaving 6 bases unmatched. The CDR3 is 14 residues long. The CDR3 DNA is TGTGCCAGCAGCCAGGACAGGGCGGCAGAGACCCAGTACTTC. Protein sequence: CASSQDRAAETQYF.

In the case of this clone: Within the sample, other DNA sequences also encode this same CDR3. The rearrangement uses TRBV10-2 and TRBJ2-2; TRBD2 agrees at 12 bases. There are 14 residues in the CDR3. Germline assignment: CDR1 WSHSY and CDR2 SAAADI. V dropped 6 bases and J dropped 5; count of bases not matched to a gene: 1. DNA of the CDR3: TGCGCCAGCAGACTAGCGGGGGGTACCGGGGAGCTGTTTTTT. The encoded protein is CASRLAGGTGELFF.

CDR3 residues: CAISYDRGNTEAFF. Here the CDR3 DNA reads TGTGCCATCAGCTATGACAGGGGTAACACTGAAGCTTTCTTT. The chain joins TRBV10-3 to TRBJ1-1, with TRBD1 identical over 8 bases. This CDR3 has 14 residues. Trimming cost V 6 bases and J 2 bases; bases outside gene matches: 5. Germline CDR1 reads ENHRY; CDR2 reads SYGVKD.

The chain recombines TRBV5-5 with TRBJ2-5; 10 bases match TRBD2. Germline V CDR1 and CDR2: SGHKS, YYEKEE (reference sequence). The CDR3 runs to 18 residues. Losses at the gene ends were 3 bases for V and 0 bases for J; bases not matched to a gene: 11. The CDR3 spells CASSSPLTSGPYQETQYF. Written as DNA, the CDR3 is TGTGCCAGCAGCTCACCCCTGACTAGCGGGCCGTACCAAGAGACCCAGTACTTC.

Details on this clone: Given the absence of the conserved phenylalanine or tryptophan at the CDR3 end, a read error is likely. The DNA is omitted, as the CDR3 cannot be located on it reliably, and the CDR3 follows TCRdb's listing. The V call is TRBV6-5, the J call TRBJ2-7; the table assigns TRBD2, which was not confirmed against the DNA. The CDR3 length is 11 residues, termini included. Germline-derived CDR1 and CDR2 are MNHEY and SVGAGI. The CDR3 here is CASSYRGAANL.

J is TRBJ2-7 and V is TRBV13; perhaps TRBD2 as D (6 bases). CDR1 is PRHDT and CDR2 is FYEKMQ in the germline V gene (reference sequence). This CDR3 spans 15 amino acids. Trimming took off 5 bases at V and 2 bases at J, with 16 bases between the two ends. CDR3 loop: CASSLRDLAAYEQYF. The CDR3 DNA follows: TGTGCCAGCAGCCTAAGGGACTTGGCTGCCTACGAGCAGTACTTC. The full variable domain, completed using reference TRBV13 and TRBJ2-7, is AAGVIQSPRHLIKEKRETATLKCYPIPRHDTVYWYQQGPGQDPQFLISFYEKMQSDKGSIPDRFSAQQFSDYHSELNMSSLELGDSALYFCASSLRDLAAYEQYFGPGTRLTVT.

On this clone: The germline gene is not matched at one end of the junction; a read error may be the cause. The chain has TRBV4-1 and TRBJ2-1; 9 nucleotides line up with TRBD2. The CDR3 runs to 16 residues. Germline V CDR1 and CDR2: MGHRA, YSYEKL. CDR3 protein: CASSQDRGGAYNEQFF. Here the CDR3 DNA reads TGCGCCAGCAGCCAAGATCGCGGGGGGGCCTATAATGAGCAGTTCTTC.

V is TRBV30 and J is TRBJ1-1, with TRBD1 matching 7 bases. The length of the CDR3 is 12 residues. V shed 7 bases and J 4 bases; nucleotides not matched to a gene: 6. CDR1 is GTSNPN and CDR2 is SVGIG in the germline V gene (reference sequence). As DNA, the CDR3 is TGTGCCTCGTCACAGGGGCGCACTGAAGCTTTCTTT. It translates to CASSQGRTEAFF.

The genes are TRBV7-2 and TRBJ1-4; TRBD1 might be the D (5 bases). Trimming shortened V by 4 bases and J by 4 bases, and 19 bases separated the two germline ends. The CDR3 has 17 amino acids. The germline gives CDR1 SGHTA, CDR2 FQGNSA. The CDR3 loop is CASSSRPGRAFNEKLFF. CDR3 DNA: TGTGCCAGCAGCTCCCGGCCTGGCAGGGCCTTTAATGAAAAACTGTTTTTT.

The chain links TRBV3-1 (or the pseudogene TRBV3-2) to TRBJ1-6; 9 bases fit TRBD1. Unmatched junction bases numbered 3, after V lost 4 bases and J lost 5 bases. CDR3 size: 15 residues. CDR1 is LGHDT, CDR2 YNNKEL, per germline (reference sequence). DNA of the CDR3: TGTGCCAGCAGCCCCCGACAGGGGGATAATTCACCCCTCCACTTT. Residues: CASSPRQGDNSPLHF.

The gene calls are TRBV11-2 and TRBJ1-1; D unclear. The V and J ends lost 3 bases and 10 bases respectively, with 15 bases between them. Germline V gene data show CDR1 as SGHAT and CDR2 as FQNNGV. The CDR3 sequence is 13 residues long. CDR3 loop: CASSFPDRGGAFF. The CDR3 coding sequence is TGTGCCAGCAGCTTCCCCGACCGCGGCGGAGCTTTCTTT.

CDR3 region: CASTGKDSPFLFNYGYTF. The CDR3 bases are TGTGCCAGCACTGGAAAGGACAGCCCATTCCTCTTCAACTATGGCTACACCTTC. This chain joins TRBV2 and TRBJ1-2, with a possible D match to TRBD1 (6 bases). With 7 bases removed from V and 2 bases from J, the gap between germline ends came to 26 bases. The CDR3 consists of 18 residues. Germline CDR1 and CDR2: SNHLY and FYNNEI. Based on the CDR3 plus reference TRBV2 and TRBJ1-2, the full variable domain is EPEVTQTPSHQVTQMGQEVILRCVPISNHLYFYWYRQILGQKVEFLVSFYNNEISEKSEIFDDQFSVERPDGSNFTLKIRSTKLEDSAMYFCASTGKDSPFLFNYGYTFGSGTRLTVV.

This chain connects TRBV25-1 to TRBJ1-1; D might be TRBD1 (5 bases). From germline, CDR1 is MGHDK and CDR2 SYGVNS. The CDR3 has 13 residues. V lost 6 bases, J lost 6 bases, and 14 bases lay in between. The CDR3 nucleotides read TGTGCCAGCAGCTCAGGGTCCCTATCTGAAGCTTTCTTT. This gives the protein CASSSGSLSEAFF.